This T cell receptor (beta chain) is from a study of blood T cells in healthy people across ages (dated by TCRdb to 2015 to 2017). Context from the whole study: Template switching captured roughly one uniquely barcoded TCR beta cDNA molecule per two T cells in model experiments. To track age-related changes in TCR beta repertoire diversity, the study relied on deep sequencing normalized with unique cDNA molecular identifiers. The study analyzed two additional independent replicas of 1 million unique cDNA reads from the same blood draw for two donors, one aged 18 to 29 and one aged 80 or older. Donors were grouped into four age groups: young (average roughly 15 years), middle-aged (about 40), aged (62) and long-lived (about 82).

Overall study results and their limits: Because donor CMV infection status was unknown, age-related changes in expanded clonotypes were potentially confounded. As age increased, observed TCR beta diversity per million T cells dropped in a roughly linear way, and a significant reduction was already evident by age 40. Estimates of total diversity based on one million sequenced T cells were regarded as lower bounds and as underestimates. A strong correlation was found between observed TCR beta diversity and the percentage of naive T cells measured by flow cytometry. Because profiling used bulk unsorted PBMCs, naive and antigen-experienced compartments could not be compared conclusively. Compared with the aged group, more naive CD4+ T cells, fewer expanded clones and increased TCR diversity were shown by the long-lived group, suggesting age selection.

The CDR3, from cysteine to phenylalanine, totals 13 residues. Only the CDR3 portion is preserved as DNA: 39 bases, with reading frame beginning at the first base. CDR1 and CDR2, looked up from the germline V gene (reference sequence), are LGHDT and YNNKEL. V and J lose 0 bases and 3 bases, and a span of 3 bases separates them. In the case of this clonotype: Its antigen is currently not known. No quality values exist for individual bases; no much larger clone is one base distant.

The library was generated by 5' RACE. TCRdb lists the instrument as Illumina HiSeq 2500. A second PCR of 7 to 11 cycles was performed with a sample-barcoded 5' primer and a J-beta primer mix. A unique molecular identifier was introduced onto each TCR beta cDNA molecule by a template-switch 5' adaptor carrying 12 random nucleotides. Each sample yielded at least 3 million CDR3-containing paired-end reads. The Mint cDNA synthesis kit, primed by a TRBC-specific oligonucleotide, was used to synthesize first-strand cDNA from all RNA. Following uracil-DNA glycosylase treatment, all cDNA underwent a first 18-cycle PCR with the universal primers M1SS and BC2_uni_R. Per the authors' processing: For normalization, 1 million high-quality reads, each with a distinct molecular identifier, were randomly selected from each sample. Reads sharing molecular identifiers were discarded rather than binned into consensus sequences. MiTCR, set to a Q25 quality threshold and the strictest error-elimination algorithm, was used for CDR3 identification, clonotype clustering and error correction. A nonparametric unseen species model with Euler transformation was used to estimate lower-bound total TCR beta diversity. Starting from the raw public reads, TCRdb applied fastp trimming at Q25, assembled clones with MiXCR and retained in-frame beta chains. Each CDR3 protein appears once, grouped with its most common genes and DNA. V and J calls and clone size were set by TCRdb, not the authors. The sample table records approximately 800,000 distinct CDR3 sequences; about 25% of these occur just once. The top ten constitute under 4.5% of the sample.

The donors were some 36 Caucasian individuals from Russia, aged roughly 6 to 95 years, who were systemically healthy. Each donor gave about 9.2 milliliters of peripheral blood, drawn into EDTA-treated Vacutainer tubes. PBMCs were isolated by Ficoll-Paque density-gradient centrifugation, with at least 6 million obtained per sample. Trizol reagent was used to extract total RNA from the PBMCs, yielding at least 5.5 micrograms per sample. For every donor, an aliquot of PBMCs went through flow cytometry to measure the percentages of naive CD45RAhigh/CD27high T cells. The sample also formed part of further work on T cells of mothers and their children. As the second paper documents: Nine systemically healthy Caucasian individuals served as donors, namely three mothers together with their six children. cDNA synthesis consumed the entire amount of extracted RNA, loaded at about 1.6 ug RNA in each 15 ul reaction. Sample barcodes and 2-4 random nucleotides were added via the M1S primer in the second PCR. More than 8 million TCR beta CDR3 reads were obtained from each mother, and roughly 3.1 million reads were obtained from each child. Thymic selection similarly shapes TCR recombination output in related and unrelated pairs, with minor effect from inherited differences. Normalized repertoire overlap in related mother-child pairs was always slightly higher than in unrelated mother-child pairs, but the difference was never significant. No persistent microchimeric T cell clones were detected, at a sensitivity of around 97 clones per million clonotypes. Deep NGS was used in the study to compare the TCR beta repertoires of mothers and children and to look for features that separate related mother-child pairs from unrelated individuals. Mothers averaged about 40 +/- 4 years of age and children averaged about 10 +/- 4 years. After adapters were ligated using NEBNext reagents, the libraries underwent 100+100 nt paired-end sequencing on an Illumina HiSeq 2000. Mother and child libraries were prepared a month apart and sequenced in separate runs to prevent cross-contamination. Each donor had between roughly 500,000 and 2,100,000 distinct TCR beta clonotypes identified. Naive TCR beta clonotypes were estimated from low-frequency clonotypes matched to each donor's FACS-determined naive share, without sorting.

The specimen sequenced was blood. The TCR originated in a boy between 10 and 17 years old in good health. The chain couples TRBV3-1 to TRBJ1-3, with the D gene too uncertain to name. The DNA reads as follows: TGTGCCAGCAGCCAAGATCTTGGAAACACCATATATTTT. Its protein product is CASSQDLGNTIYF.